Below are 2 T cell receptor beta chains sequenced from a single sample in a study of blood T cell repertoires in COVID-19. Here immunoSEQ multiplex PCR was the method, and the copy in TCRdb shows in-frame clones only, minus some. The sample includes about 230,000 clones, around 78% of them seen just once. The sample consisted of peripheral blood. These TCRs come from an older woman with active or convalescent COVID-19.

The chain recombines TRBV10-3 with TRBJ2-3; 9 nucleotides line up with TRBD1. The CDR3 contains 13 residues. Germline CDR1 and CDR2: ENHRY and SYGVKD. V lost 4 bases and J lost 4; bases outside the gene matches: 0. CDR3 sequence reads: CAISGQGADTQYF. The CDR3 DNA is TGTGCCATCAGTGGACAGGGGGCAGATACGCAGTATTTT.

The chain carries TRBV19 and TRBJ2-1, with TRBD2 identical over 11 bases. Germline values: CDR1 LNHDA, CDR2 SQIVND (reference sequence). This CDR3 has 19 residues. The V and J ends lost 3 bases and 1 base, in that order; junction bases with no gene match: 11. CDR3 region: CASSISGTSGPPSYNEQFF. CDR3 DNA: TGTGCCAGTAGTATTTCCGGGACTAGCGGTCCCCCTTCCTACAATGAGCAGTTCTTC. Using reference TRBV19 and TRBJ2-1 for the parts outside the CDR3, the full variable domain is DGGITQSPKYLFRKEGQNVTLSCEQNLNHDAMYWYRQDPGQGLRLIYYSQIVNDFQKGDIAEGYSVSREKKESFPLTVTSAQKNPTAFYLCASSISGTSGPPSYNEQFFGPGTRLTVL.